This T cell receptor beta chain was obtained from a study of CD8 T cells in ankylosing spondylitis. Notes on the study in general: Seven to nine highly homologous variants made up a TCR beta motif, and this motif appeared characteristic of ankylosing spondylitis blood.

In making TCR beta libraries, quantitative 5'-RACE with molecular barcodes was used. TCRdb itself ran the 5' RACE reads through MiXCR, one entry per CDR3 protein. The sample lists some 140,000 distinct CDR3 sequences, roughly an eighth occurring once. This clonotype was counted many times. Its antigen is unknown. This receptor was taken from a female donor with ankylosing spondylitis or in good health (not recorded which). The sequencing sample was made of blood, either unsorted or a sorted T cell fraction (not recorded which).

The CDR3 region is CASSQSPRTGGETQYF. The CDR3 nucleotides are TGTGCCAGCAGTCAATCACCCCGGACAGGCGGAGAGACCCAGTACTTC. V is TRBV12-3 or TRBV12-4 and J is TRBJ2-5, with 7 nucleotides matching TRBD1. The CDR3 has 16 residues. The trim removed 5 bases at V and 4 bases at J, leaving 13 bases unmatched.